This passage covers 31 T cell receptor beta chains from one sample sequenced in a study of cytomegalovirus exposure and HLA in healthy donors. The PCR ran on 60 Vbeta and 13 Jbeta primers. Produced via immunoSEQ multiplex PCR; TCRdb's table is partial and in-frame only. Of some 130,000 clones listed, approximately 90% are singletons. The sample comprised PBMCs. All receptors derive from a woman aged 25-40 years in good health and CMV-seronegative.

The chain combines TRBV6-6 with TRBJ2-5; D may be TRBD1 (6 bases). V lost 5 bases and J 11 bases, leaving 18 bases between the germline ends. CDR3 length: 13 amino acids. Germline V lookup: CDR1 MNHNY, CDR2 SVGAGI (reference sequence). CDR3 protein: CASSPQGLWEQYF. CDR3 coding DNA: TGTGCCAGCAGTCCACAGGGTTTGTGGGAGCAGTACTTC.

The CDR3: CASNPGTGAYEQYF. In DNA, the CDR3 is TGTGCCAGCAATCCCGGGACAGGGGCCTACGAGCAGTACTTC. This chain links TRBV2 with TRBJ2-7; 10 bases match TRBD1. Germline CDR1 and CDR2: SNHLY and FYNNEI. J gave up 2 bases and V 7 bases, and 5 bases lay outside the gene matches. This CDR3 region has 14 residues.

The chain carries TRBV18 and TRBJ2-5, with TRBD1 matching 11 bases. Germline trimming cut 0 bases from V and 5 bases from J; bases unmatched to any gene: 5. Germline V CDR1 and CDR2: KGHSH, LQKENI. The CDR3 spans 16 residues. The CDR3 DNA sequence: TGTGCCAGCTCACCACCCAGGACAGGGGGCTCTGAGACCCAGTACTTC. It encodes CASSPPRTGGSETQYF.

The genes are TRBV15 and TRBJ1-5; 8 positions match TRBD1. The junction had 2 bases not matched to a gene; V was cut back by 1 base and J by 6 bases. From germline, CDR1 is LNHNV and CDR2 YYDKDF (reference sequence). The CDR3 has 14 amino acids. As DNA, the CDR3 is TGTGCCACCAGCAGAGTACAGGGGGGTCAGCCCCAGCATTTT. This gives the protein CATSRVQGGQPQHF.

V gene TRBV11-2 combines with J gene TRBJ1-1; perhaps TRBD1 as D (6 bases). Germline V lookup: CDR1 SGHAT, CDR2 FQNNGV. The CDR3 runs to 15 residues. Trimming pared 6 bases from V and 1 base from J, leaving 15 bases between. The CDR3 loop reads CASRPTGTRNTEAFF. CDR3 in DNA: TGTGCCAGCAGACCAACCGGGACAAGGAACACTGAAGCTTTCTTT.

The chain recombines TRBV7-8 with TRBJ1-5; 8 bases fit TRBD1. From germline, CDR1 is SGHVS and CDR2 FQNEAQ. This CDR3 contains 16 residues. J lost 6 bases, V lost 5 bases, and 12 bases had no gene match. In DNA, the CDR3 is TGTGCCAGCAGCCCTCATAGGACAGGGCGGGGTCAGCCCCAGCATTTT. This gives the protein CASSPHRTGRGQPQHF.

The genes are TRBV11-2 and TRBJ2-7; tentative D call: TRBD1 (5 bases). The CDR3 spans 16 residues. Per germline, CDR1 SGHAT and CDR2 FQNNGV. V lost 4 bases to trimming and J lost 9 bases, with 25 bases between them. The CDR3 protein is CASSSPVGASFLAQYF. CDR3 coding DNA: TGTGCCAGCAGCTCACCTGTTGGGGCCAGCTTTTTAGCGCAGTACTTC. Filled out from reference TRBV11-2 and TRBJ2-7, the complete variable domain reads EAGVAQSPRYKIIEKRQSVAFWCNPISGHATLYWYQQILGQGPKLLIQFQNNGVVDDSQLPKDRFSAERLKGVDSTLKIQPAKLEDSAVYLCASSSPVGASFLAQYFGPGTRLTVT.

The chain has TRBV19 and TRBJ2-7, with D possibly TRBD1 on 5 matching bases. Looked up from germline, CDR1 is LNHDA and CDR2 is SQIVND (reference sequence). Trimming shortened V by 0 bases and J by 6 bases, and 15 bases separated the two germline ends. The CDR3 consists of 15 residues. The CDR3 loop reads CASSIDLGRALEQYF. The CDR3 DNA is TGTGCCAGTAGTATAGATCTCGGCAGGGCGCTCGAGCAGTACTTC.

In regard to this clone: Other DNA sequences in the sample encode the same CDR3. This chain links TRBV19 with TRBJ2-7, with a possible D match to TRBD1 (5 bases). The CDR3 extends over 13 amino acids. CDR1 and CDR2 (germline): LNHDA, SQIVND (reference sequence). The ends were cut back, 3 bases at V and 3 bases at J, with 9 bases in the middle. The CDR3 protein is CASSMGQGYEQYF. CDR3 in DNA: TGTGCCAGTAGTATGGGGCAGGGCTACGAGCAGTACTTC.

The gene calls are TRBV2 and TRBJ1-1, with TRBD1 as a possible D gene (6 bases). The V end was cut by 7 bases, the J end by 0 bases, with 24 bases between. Looked up from germline, CDR1 is SNHLY and CDR2 is FYNNEI. The CDR3 length is 18 residues. The DNA for the CDR3 is TGTGCCAGCATTCGAAAAGGGCCTCGGACAGTTATGAACACTGAAGCTTTCTTT. The encoded protein is CASIRKGPRTVMNTEAFF.

The chain links TRBV4-1 to TRBJ2-3; 10 positions agree with TRBD2. J gave up 4 bases and V 4 bases, and 14 bases lay outside the gene matches. Germline-derived CDR1 and CDR2 are MGHRA and YSYEKL. The CDR3 has 18 amino acids. CDR3 residues: CASSPPGLAFLGADTQYF. The CDR3 DNA is TGCGCCAGCAGCCCCCCGGGACTAGCGTTTTTGGGGGCAGATACGCAGTATTTT.

The rearrangement links TRBV7-8 to TRBJ2-3; 7 positions match TRBD1. Looked up from germline, CDR1 is SGHVS and CDR2 is FQNEAQ. CDR3 size: 15 residues. The junction had 6 bases not matched to a gene; V was cut back by 1 base and J by 5 bases. CDR3 protein: CASSLVRGGRDTQYF. CDR3 coding DNA: TGTGCCAGCAGCTTAGTCAGAGGGGGCAGAGATACGCAGTATTTT. Variable domain in full (rest from reference TRBV7-8 and TRBJ2-3): GAGVSQSPRYKVAKRGQDVALRCDPISGHVSLFWYQQALGQGPEFLTYFQNEAQLDKSGLPSDRFFAERPEGSVSTLKIQRTQQEDSAVYLCASSLVRGGRDTQYFGPGTRLTVL.

The gene calls are TRBV28 and TRBJ1-2; weak D call: TRBD1 (6 bases). This CDR3 has 13 residues. The V end lost 7 bases, the J end lost 10 bases, and 19 bases lay between the germline ends. Germline assignment: CDR1 MDHEN and CDR2 SYDVKM. The CDR3 DNA reads TGTGCCAGCAATCCGACAGGAGTAAGTCCCTACACCTTC. Translation gives CASNPTGVSPYTF.

This chain uses TRBV7-9 with TRBJ2-7; possibly TRBD2 for D (6 bases). CDR3 length: 11 amino acids. Trimming took 6 bases from V and 6 from J, leaving 9 bases between them. Germline V gives CDR1 SEHNR, CDR2 FQNEAQ (reference sequence). The CDR3 DNA reads as TGTGCCAGCAGTACTAGCTCCGAGCAGTACTTC. Encoded protein: CASSTSSEQYF.

The chain uses TRBV7-9 and TRBJ2-7, with 11 bases fitting TRBD2. V was clipped by 3 bases and J by 3 bases; unmatched bases: 1. This CDR3 comprises 14 residues. CDR1 SEHNR and CDR2 FQNEAQ come from the germline V gene (reference sequence). DNA for the CDR3: TGTGCCAGCAGCTTGGGACTAGCGGACTACGAGCAGTACTTC. Translating it yields CASSLGLADYEQYF.

The chain couples TRBV7-7 to TRBJ2-5, with 10 bases aligning to TRBD1. The V and J ends lost 6 bases and 5 bases, in that order; junction bases with no gene match: 12. The germline CDR1 and CDR2 sequences are SSHAT and FNYEAQ (reference sequence). The CDR3 covers 16 residues. The CDR3 region is CASRPNPGQGSETQYF. In nucleotides, the CDR3 is TGTGCCAGCAGACCAAATCCGGGACAGGGGAGCGAGACCCAGTACTTC. Complete variable domain (other parts from reference TRBV7-7 and TRBJ2-5): GAGVSQSPRYKVTKRGQDVTLRCDPISSHATLYWYQQALGQGPEFLTYFNYEAQPDKSGLPSDRFSAERPEGSISTLTIQRTEQRDSAMYRCASRPNPGQGSETQYFGPGTRLLVL.

The CDR3 region is CASSWGDLDRTNYGYTF. For the CDR3, the DNA is TGTGCCAGCAGTTGGGGCGATTTGGACAGGACGAACTATGGCTACACCTTC. V usage is TRBV28 and J usage is TRBJ1-2; 7 bases are shared with TRBD1. The trim removed 4 bases at V and 2 bases at J, leaving 13 bases unmatched. Germline CDR1 is MDHEN and CDR2 is SYDVKM. The CDR3 totals 17 residues.

CDR3 residues: CASSFTPVGYEQYF. The CDR3 DNA reads as TGTGCCAGCAGCTTCACTCCGGTTGGCTACGAGCAGTACTTC. The chain joins TRBV7-8 to TRBJ2-7; D is ambiguous. The CDR3 contains 14 residues. Between the trimmed V and J ends, which lost 3 bases and 3 bases, there was a span of 12 bases. The germline V gene has CDR1 SGHVS and CDR2 FQNEAQ.

The chain uses TRBV5-8 and TRBJ2-5; TRBD2 matches at 15 bases. The CDR3 consists of 15 residues. Germline V CDR1 and CDR2: SGHTS, YDEGEE. V trimming: 4 bases; J trimming: 5 bases; junction bases outside the gene matches: 3. In DNA form, the CDR3 reads TGTGCCAGCAGCGTCGGGACTAGCGGGAGGGAGACCCAGTACTTC. Residues: CASSVGTSGRETQYF.

V and J are TRBV1 and TRBJ2-7; the table's D call, TRBD2, has no DNA check behind it. TRBV1 is a known pseudogene. CDR3 length: 15 residues. This chain's CDR3 is CTSSPSGGGGYEQYF. CDR3 nucleotide sequence: TGCACCAGCAGCCCGTCGGGCGGGGGCGGGTACGAGCAGTACTTC.

V and J are TRBV2 and TRBJ1-1; 9 positions agree with TRBD1. The CDR3 has 15 residues. Germline CDR1 reads SNHLY; CDR2 reads FYNNEI. V shed 7 bases and J 0 bases; nucleotides not matched to a gene: 6. DNA for the CDR3: TGTGCCAGCACCCTAACAGGGGGCTTGAACACTGAAGCTTTCTTT. Residues: CASTLTGGLNTEAFF.

The chain couples TRBV7-2 to TRBJ2-7; weak D call: TRBD1 (5 bases). The ends were cut back, 3 bases at V and 1 base at J, with 10 bases in the middle. The CDR3 runs 14 residues. The V gene's germline CDR1 is SGHTA and CDR2 FQGNSA. The CDR3 DNA reads TGTGCCAGCAGCTTGGACATTAATTCCTACGAGCAGTACTTC. Protein: CASSLDINSYEQYF.

This CDR3 is CASSLSSSRNTEAFF. CDR3 in DNA: TGTGCCAGCAGCTTAAGCTCGAGCCGCAACACTGAAGCTTTCTTT. This chain links TRBV7-9 with TRBJ1-1; D gene unclear. The CDR3 is 15 amino acids. Germline CDR1 and CDR2: SEHNR and FQNEAQ (reference sequence). V gave up 2 bases and J gave up 2 bases, with 12 bases separating them.

This clone appeared a single time. The rearrangement joins TRBV5-4 to TRBJ2-5; 11 nucleotides line up with TRBD2. J lost 3 bases, V lost 0 bases, and 7 bases had no gene match. This CDR3 comprises 17 residues. CDR1 and CDR2 (germline): SGHNT, YYREEE (reference sequence). This CDR3 reads CASSLGGTSGRKETQYF. In DNA, the CDR3 is TGTGCCAGCAGCTTGGGAGGTACTAGCGGGAGAAAAGAGACCCAGTACTTC. Supplemented by reference TRBV5-4 and TRBJ2-5, the full variable domain reads ETGVTQSPTHLIKTRGQQVTLRCSSQSGHNTVSWYQQALGQGPQFIFQYYREEENGRGNFPPRFSGLQFPNYSSELNVNALELDDSALYLCASSLGGTSGRKETQYFGPGTRLLVL.

The rearrangement links TRBV2 to TRBJ2-7; 10 bases fit TRBD1. The V segment lost 7 bases and the J segment 5 bases; nucleotides outside the gene matches: 11. Germline V CDR1 and CDR2: SNHLY, FYNNEI. The CDR3 runs 15 residues. The CDR3 loop reads CASNRLGTGEHEQYF. The CDR3 DNA is TGTGCCAGCAATAGGCTCGGGACAGGGGAGCACGAGCAGTACTTC.

This chain links TRBV7-2 with TRBJ1-1; D is perhaps TRBD1 (6 bases). The CDR3 length is 14 residues. V was clipped by 5 bases and J by 7 bases, with 17 bases between them. The germline gives CDR1 SGHTA, CDR2 FQGNSA. Here the CDR3 reads CASSGMLGAGEAFF. The CDR3 bases are TGTGCCAGCAGCGGGATGTTGGGGGCTGGTGAAGCTTTCTTT.

This chain links TRBV28 with TRBJ2-2, with 8 bases lining up with TRBD2. Germline V gene data show CDR1 as MDHEN and CDR2 as SYDVKM. J gave up 4 bases and V 7 bases, and 5 bases lay outside the gene matches. The CDR3 covers 14 residues. CDR3 region: CASTRGGSTGELFF. DNA of the CDR3: TGTGCCAGCACCCGGGGGGGGAGCACCGGGGAGCTGTTTTTT. The complete variable domain, with remaining parts taken from reference TRBV28 and TRBJ2-2, reads DVKVTQSSRYLVKRTGEKVFLECVQDMDHENMFWYRQDPGLGLRLIYFSYDVKMKEKGDIPEGYSVSREKKERFSLILESASTNQTSMYLCASTRGGSTGELFFGEGSRLTVL.

The chain is built from TRBV4-3 and TRBJ1-1; TRBD1 agrees at 11 bases. The CDR3 sequence is 15 residues long. Germline trimming cut 0 bases from V and 4 bases from J; bases unmatched to any gene: 1. CDR1 is LGHNA, CDR2 YSLEER, per germline. CDR3 sequence: CASSQDGTGGTEAFF. The CDR3 coding sequence is TGCGCCAGCAGCCAAGATGGGACAGGGGGCACTGAAGCTTTCTTT.

The V and J genes are TRBV18 and TRBJ1-5, with D possibly being TRBD1 (5 bases). CDR3 length equals 15 residues. V was pared by 6 bases and J by 1 base, with 13 bases between. Germline CDR1 is KGHSH and CDR2 is LQKENI. For the CDR3, the DNA is TGTGCCAGCTCGCCTATTGCAGGGAGCAATCAGCCCCAGCATTTT. Translated: CASSPIAGSNQPQHF.

This chain uses TRBV11-2 with TRBJ1-1, with 8 bases aligning to TRBD1. There are 16 residues in the CDR3. V dropped 1 base and J dropped 7; count of bases not matched to a gene: 11. Looked up from germline, CDR1 is SGHAT and CDR2 is FQNNGV. The CDR3 spells CASSLGSGGFRYEAFF. CDR3 in DNA: TGTGCCAGCAGCTTAGGCTCAGGGGGCTTTCGCTATGAAGCTTTCTTT.

The rearrangement uses TRBV4-1 and TRBJ2-7; 12 bases map to TRBD1. Per germline, CDR1 MGHRA and CDR2 YSYEKL. Losses at the gene ends were 5 bases for V and 4 bases for J; bases not matched to a gene: 6. The CDR3 is 15 amino acids. CDR3 in DNA: TGCGCCAGCAGCAGGGGACAGGGGGCGGAATACGAGCAGTACTTC. Its translation: CASSRGQGAEYEQYF.